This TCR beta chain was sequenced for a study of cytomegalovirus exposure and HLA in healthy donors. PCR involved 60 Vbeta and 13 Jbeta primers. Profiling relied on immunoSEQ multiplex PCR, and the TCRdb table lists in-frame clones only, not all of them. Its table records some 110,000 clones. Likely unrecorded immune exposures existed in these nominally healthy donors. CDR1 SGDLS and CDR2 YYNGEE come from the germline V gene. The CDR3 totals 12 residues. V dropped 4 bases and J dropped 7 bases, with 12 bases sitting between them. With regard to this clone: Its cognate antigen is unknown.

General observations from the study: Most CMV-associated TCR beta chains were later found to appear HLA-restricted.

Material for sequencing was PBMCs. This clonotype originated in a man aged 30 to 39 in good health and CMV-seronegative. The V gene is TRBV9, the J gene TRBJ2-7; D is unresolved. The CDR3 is CASSPNPWEQYF. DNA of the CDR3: TGTGCCAGCAGCCCTAACCCCTGGGAGCAGTACTTC. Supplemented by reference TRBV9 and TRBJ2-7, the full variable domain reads DSGVTQTPKHLITATGQRVTLRCSPRSGDLSVYWYQQSLDQGLQFLIQYYNGEERAKGNILERFSAQQFPDLHSELNLSSLELGDSALYFCASSPNPWEQYFGPGTRLTVT.